The 24 T cell receptor beta chains listed next were all sequenced from one sample in a study of breast tumors, draining lymph nodes, adjacent tissues. TCRdb reprocessed the multiplex PCR reads via MiXCR and lists one record per CDR3 protein. The sample gives fewer than 15,000 distinct CDR3 sequences, 62% of which show up once; approximately 49% is in the top ten. Sample: tumor-adjacent breast tissue. These receptors were obtained from a female donor with breast cancer. Some clones in this sample may be carry-over from other donors' samples.

This clonotype was counted a single time. The chain employs TRBV10-2 and TRBJ2-7, with D possibly TRBD2 on 7 matching bases. Germline CDR1 and CDR2: WSHSY and SAAADI. V lost 8 bases and J 6 bases, leaving 23 bases between the germline ends. The CDR3 totals 15 residues. The chain's CDR3 is CASRPWGRGGGEQYF. CDR3 DNA: TGCGCCAGCCGACCTTGGGGGAGGGGGGGCGGCGAGCAGTACTTC.

This sequence joins TRBV20-1 and TRBJ1-6; TRBD1 matches at 7 bases. V lost 6 bases, J lost 0 bases, and 5 bases stayed unmatched. CDR1 is DFQATT and CDR2 is SNEGSKA in the germline V gene (reference sequence). This CDR3 has 15 residues. The CDR3 sequence: CSAVTGSSYNSPLHF. The CDR3 DNA sequence: TGCAGTGCGGTGACAGGGAGCTCCTATAATTCACCCCTCCACTTT.

This clonotype was seen many times. This chain joins TRBV6-1 and TRBJ2-2; maybe TRBD2 (5 bases). CDR3 length: 12 amino acids. V was shortened by 3 bases and J by 6 bases, with 5 bases between the two germline ends. Germline lookup yields CDR1 MNHNS and CDR2 SASEGT. The chain's CDR3 is CASSDGAGELFF. CDR3 in DNA: TGTGCCAGCAGTGACGGGGCCGGGGAGCTGTTTTTT.

The V call is TRBV14, the J call TRBJ2-1, with 9 bases identical to TRBD1. The CDR3 totals 15 residues. CDR1 SGHDN and CDR2 FVKESK come from the germline V gene. The junction had 6 bases not matched to a gene; V was cut back by 5 bases and J by 4 bases. The CDR3 nucleotides are TGTGCCAGCAGCTTACCGGGACAGGGATACAATGAGCAGTTCTTC. Translating gives CASSLPGQGYNEQFF.

The chain employs TRBV2 and TRBJ1-2; possibly TRBD1 for D (6 bases). CDR3 length equals 13 residues. Trimming took 2 bases from V and 8 from J, leaving 12 bases between them. Germline V gives CDR1 SNHLY, CDR2 FYNNEI. CDR3 in DNA: TGTGCCAGCAGTGAACCCTACAGGGACGGCTACACCTTC. Protein product: CASSEPYRDGYTF.

Worth noting for this clonotype: Given the absence of the conserved phenylalanine or tryptophan at the CDR3 end, a read error is likely. The genes are TRBV7-9 and TRBJ2-5, with D perhaps assigned TRBD1 or TRBD2 (6 bases each). V gave up 7 bases and J gave up 5 bases, with 17 bases separating them. In germline, CDR1 is SEHNR, CDR2 FQNEAQ (reference sequence). This CDR3 region has 14 residues. The CDR3 here is CASNNRDSWETQYL. The DNA of the CDR3 is TGTGCCAGCAACAACAGGGACTCTTGGGAGACCCAGTACCTC.

J is TRBJ1-3 and V is TRBV4-2; possible D gene TRBD1, 5 bases. The V end lost 2 bases, the J end lost 0 bases, and 17 bases lay between the germline ends. This CDR3 region has 18 residues. Germline V gene lookup returns CDR1 LGHNA and CDR2 YNFKEQ. CDR3: CASSQSRRGVGSGNTIYF. Written as DNA, the CDR3 is TGTGCCAGCAGCCAATCGAGGAGGGGAGTAGGCTCTGGAAACACCATATATTTT.

With respect to this clonotype: The junction departs from germline at one end; a sequencing error may be responsible. The chain uses TRBV7-2 and TRBJ1-6; a weak D match, TRBD1 (6 bases). The CDR3 contains 12 residues. The germline V gene has CDR1 SGHTA and CDR2 FQGNSA. CDR3 nucleotide sequence: TGTGCCAGCAGCCTGCAGGGGAGGACCCTCCGCTTT. It encodes CASSLQGRTLRF.

The CDR3 region has the DNA TGTGCCAGTAGGACCGGAGGGATGCAGTACTTC. Its translation: CASRTGGMQYF. The V gene is TRBV19, the J gene TRBJ2-7, with D possibly TRBD2 on 6 matching bases. Trimming shortened V by 6 bases and J by 9 bases, and 12 bases separated the two germline ends. Germline loops: CDR1 LNHDA, CDR2 SQIVND (reference sequence). The CDR3 is 11 amino acids.

This chain links TRBV24-1 with TRBJ1-6; 9 bases match TRBD1. Per the germline V gene, CDR1 is KGHDR and CDR2 is SFDVKD. The CDR3 has 16 residues. For the CDR3, the DNA is TGTGCACCCGGACCAATTGGGACAGGGCCGGATTCACCCCTCCACTTT. As protein: CAPGPIGTGPDSPLHF.

The chain is built from TRBV5-5 and TRBJ1-5; no clear D. This CDR3 region has 15 residues. From germline, CDR1 is SGHKS and CDR2 YYEKEE (reference sequence). Trimming removed 0 bases from V and 0 bases from J, with 7 bases in between. The CDR3 DNA follows: TGTGCCAGCAGCTTGGATAGTTATAGCAATCAGCCCCAGCATTTT. As protein: CASSLDSYSNQPQHF.

This clonotype was seen once. The chain couples TRBV2 to TRBJ1-5, with TRBD1 as a possible D gene (6 bases). The CDR3 consists of 16 residues. Trimming removed 3 bases at V and 4 bases at J, with 16 bases between. Germline CDR1 SNHLY, CDR2 FYNNEI. The CDR3 protein is CASSEGGRGGNQPQHF. CDR3 nucleotides: TGTGCCAGCAGTGAGGGGGGCAGGGGAGGAAATCAGCCCCAGCATTTT.

This clonotype was counted only a few times. V usage is TRBV24-1 and J usage is TRBJ2-7, with D possibly being TRBD2 (6 bases). The CDR3 totals 14 residues. V lost 4 bases and J lost 1, with 10 bases in between. Germline loops: CDR1 KGHDR, CDR2 SFDVKD. CDR3: CATSDGGMSYEQYF. CDR3 nucleotide sequence: TGTGCCACCAGTGACGGAGGGATGTCCTACGAGCAGTACTTC.

This chain joins TRBV4-1 and TRBJ1-5, with D unresolved. This CDR3 has 16 amino acids. Germline loops: CDR1 MGHRA, CDR2 YSYEKL. The V and J ends lost 3 bases and 5 bases respectively, with 17 bases between them. CDR3 region: CASSHTGSLEHQPQHF. In DNA, the CDR3 is TGCGCCAGCAGCCACACGGGTTCCCTGGAACATCAGCCCCAGCATTTT.

Ten or more counts support this clonotype. This chain uses TRBV12-3 or TRBV12-4 with TRBJ2-7; 7 bases agree with TRBD1. CDR3 length: 14 residues. Trimming removed 3 bases from V and 0 bases from J; junction bases left unmatched: 2. CDR3 residues: CASSLGTASYEQYF. CDR3 in DNA: TGTGCCAGCAGTTTGGGGACAGCCTCCTACGAGCAGTACTTC.

This clonotype is termed medium-sized. This chain connects TRBV19 to TRBJ1-6; D is undetermined. The germline V gene has CDR1 LNHDA and CDR2 SQIVND (reference sequence). CDR3 length equals 12 residues. CDR3: CATMSPNSPLHF. The CDR3, as DNA: TGTGCGACAATGAGCCCCAATTCACCCCTCCACTTT.

The chain is built from TRBV30 and TRBJ2-1; D call uncertain. Germline CDR1 and CDR2: GTSNPN and SVGIG (reference sequence). The CDR3 is 13 residues long. V lost 1 base and J 3 bases, leaving 7 bases between the germline ends. The CDR3 bases are TGTGCCTGGAGTGGCGGCTACTACAATGAGCAGTTCTTC. Its protein product is CAWSGGYYNEQFF. Based on the CDR3 plus reference TRBV30 and TRBJ2-1, the full variable domain is SQTIHQWPATLVQPVGSPLSLECTVEGTSNPNLYWYRQAAGRGLQLLFYSVGIGQISSEVPQNLSASRPQDRQFILSSKKLLLSDSGFYLCAWSGGYYNEQFFGPGTRLTVL.

Details on this clonotype: A clone one base away is much larger, so this may be a read error. This is likely a read error, given that the CDR3 carries no conserved phenylalanine or tryptophan at its end. The genes are TRBV6-6 and TRBJ1-1; D is undetermined. The V end lost 10 bases, the J end lost 0 bases, and 6 bases lay between the germline ends. The CDR3 is made up of 11 amino acids. The germline CDR1 and CDR2 sequences are MNHNY and SVGAGI (reference sequence). CDR3 region: CAIGMNTEAFV. The CDR3 DNA follows: TGTGCCATAGGTATGAACACTGAAGCTTTCGTT.

This clonotype was recorded many times. The gene calls are TRBV3-1 and TRBJ2-1; weak D call: TRBD2 (6 bases). CDR3 length equals 14 residues. With 3 bases removed from V and 6 bases from J, the gap between germline ends came to 12 bases. Germline V CDR1 and CDR2: LGHDT, YNNKEL (reference sequence). CDR3 sequence (DNA): TGTGCCAGCAGCCAGACCGGGACTTTCAATGAGCAGTTCTTC. Translation: CASSQTGTFNEQFF.

The CDR3 loop is CSASGGKGYLGNSPLHF. The CDR3 nucleotides read TGCAGTGCTAGTGGCGGGAAGGGGTATTTGGGAAATTCACCCCTCCACTTT. This chain uses TRBV20-1 with TRBJ1-6; maybe TRBD1 (5 bases). Per germline, CDR1 DFQATT and CDR2 SNEGSKA (reference sequence). V lost 3 bases and J 7 bases, leaving 22 bases between the germline ends. The CDR3 is 17 amino acids.

In DNA, the CDR3 is TGTGCCAGCAGCTTAATTCGTCGGGGTATACAAGAGACCCAGTACTTC. Residues: CASSLIRRGIQETQYF. The chain links TRBV11-3 to TRBJ2-5, with D possibly being TRBD2 (5 bases). The ends were cut back, 2 bases at V and 2 bases at J, with 15 bases in the middle. This CDR3 has 16 residues. CDR1 is SGHNT and CDR2 is YENEEA in the germline V gene.

The chain employs TRBV10-3 and TRBJ1-4; 8 bases line up with TRBD1. The CDR3 has 15 residues. Trimming removed 3 bases from V and 10 bases from J; junction bases left unmatched: 10. Germline CDR1 ENHRY, CDR2 SYGVKD. As DNA, the CDR3 is TGTGCCATCAGTGACAGGGGGCGCGAGTGGACAAAACTGTTTTTT. This translates into CAISDRGREWTKLFF.

CDR3 nucleotide sequence: TGTGCCAGCAGTGAAGGTGGTGAGGGGACTGGTAATTCACCCCTCCACTTT. Translating it yields CASSEGGEGTGNSPLHF. The V gene is TRBV2, the J gene TRBJ1-6; D is possibly TRBD1 (5 bases). Germline CDR1 and CDR2: SNHLY and FYNNEI. Trimming stripped 1 base from V and 6 bases from J, with 16 bases between. The CDR3 consists of 17 residues.

By frequency in the sample, this clonotype is medium-sized. The chain is built from TRBV10-1 and TRBJ1-6; possible D gene TRBD1, 6 bases. Germline V gene data show CDR1 as WNHNN and CDR2 as SYGVQD (reference sequence). V gave up 3 bases and J gave up 9 bases, with 12 bases separating them. This CDR3 region has 14 residues. The CDR3 loop reads CASSEQGSGSPLHF. In nucleotides, the CDR3 is TGCGCCAGCAGTGAACAGGGTTCTGGTTCACCCCTCCACTTT.